The clone carrying this TCR beta chain was seen many times. Its antigen is unknown. Regarding time point: newly diagnosed GD, antithyroid drugs for less than 3 months. Isolated PBMC RNA provided the starting material for the TCR library. Under American Thyroid Association guidelines, Graves' disease was diagnosed. For TCR beta, libraries came from iRepertoire HTBI primers and Arm-PCR of CDR3 regions. One entry per CDR3 protein, called by TCRdb with MiXCR from the multiplex PCR reads. The repertoire holds 550,000 to 650,000 distinct CDR3 sequences, 15% to 20% seen once, with approximately 12% in the top ten. The record originates from a study of regulatory T cells in long-lasting Graves disease. Study conclusions and caveats: Owing to a sample size that was small, accuracy may have been reduced.

Trimming shortened V by 7 bases and J by 7 bases, and 16 bases separated the two germline ends. This CDR3 spans 14 amino acids. CDR1 is MNHNS, CDR2 SASEGT, per germline. The sample was also reused in another study, on T cells in Graves' hyperthyroidism and ophthalmopathy.

The rearrangement joins TRBV6-1 to TRBJ2-2; D may be TRBD2 (6 bases). The TCR sequence derives from a young man with Graves disease. The input for sequencing was peripheral blood mononuclear cells (PBMCs), taken at new diagnosis, from a patient treated with antithyroid drugs. CDR3 nucleotides: TGTGCCAGCACTCGGTCCCTTAGCGGCGGGGAGCTGTTTTTT. It translates to CASTRSLSGGELFF.